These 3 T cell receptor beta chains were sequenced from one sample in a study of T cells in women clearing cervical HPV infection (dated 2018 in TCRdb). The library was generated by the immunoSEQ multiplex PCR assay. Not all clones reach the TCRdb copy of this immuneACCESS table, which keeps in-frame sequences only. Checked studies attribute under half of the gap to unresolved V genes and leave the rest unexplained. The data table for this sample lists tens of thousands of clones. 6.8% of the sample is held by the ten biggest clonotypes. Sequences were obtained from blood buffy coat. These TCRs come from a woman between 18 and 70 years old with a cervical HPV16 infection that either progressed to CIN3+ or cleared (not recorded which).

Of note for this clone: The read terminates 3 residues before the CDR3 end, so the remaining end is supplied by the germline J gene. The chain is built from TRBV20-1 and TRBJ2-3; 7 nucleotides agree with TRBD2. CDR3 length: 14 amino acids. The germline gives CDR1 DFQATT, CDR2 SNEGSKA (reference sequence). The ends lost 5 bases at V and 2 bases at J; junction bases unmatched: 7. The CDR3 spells CSALRDYSTDTQYF. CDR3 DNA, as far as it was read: TGCAGTGCTCTACGGGACTACTCCACAGATACG.

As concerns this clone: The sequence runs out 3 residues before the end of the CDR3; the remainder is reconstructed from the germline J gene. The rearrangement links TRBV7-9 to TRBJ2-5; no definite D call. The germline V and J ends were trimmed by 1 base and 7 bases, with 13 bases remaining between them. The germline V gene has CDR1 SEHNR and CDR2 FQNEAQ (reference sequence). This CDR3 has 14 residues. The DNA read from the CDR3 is TGTGCCAGCAGCTTAGATCCGGATGGCGGGACC. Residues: CASSLDPDGGT. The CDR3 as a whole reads CASSLDPDGGTQYF.

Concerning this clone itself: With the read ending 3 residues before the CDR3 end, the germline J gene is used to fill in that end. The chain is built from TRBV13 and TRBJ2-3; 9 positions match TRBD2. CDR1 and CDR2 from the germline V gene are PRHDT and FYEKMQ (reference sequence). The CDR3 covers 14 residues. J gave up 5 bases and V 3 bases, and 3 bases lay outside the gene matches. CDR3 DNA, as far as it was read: TGTGCCAGCAGCTTTCGCGGGGGGGAAGATACG. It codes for CASSFRGGEDT. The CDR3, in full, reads CASSFRGGEDTQYF.